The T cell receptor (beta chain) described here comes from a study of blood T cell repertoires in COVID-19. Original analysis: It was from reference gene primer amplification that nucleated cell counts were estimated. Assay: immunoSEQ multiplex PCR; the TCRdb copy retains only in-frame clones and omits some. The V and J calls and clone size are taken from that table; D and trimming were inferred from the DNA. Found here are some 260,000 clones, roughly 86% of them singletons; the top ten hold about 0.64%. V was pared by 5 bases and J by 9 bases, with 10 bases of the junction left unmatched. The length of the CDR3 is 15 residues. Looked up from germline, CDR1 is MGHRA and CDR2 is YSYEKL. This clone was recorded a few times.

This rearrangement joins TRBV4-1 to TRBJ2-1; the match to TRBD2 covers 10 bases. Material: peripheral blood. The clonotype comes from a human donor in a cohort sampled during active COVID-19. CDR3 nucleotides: TGCGCCAGCAGCGAAGCTGATAGCGGGGGGCTTGAGCAGTTCTTC. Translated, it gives CASSEADSGGLEQFF.